This T cell receptor (beta chain) was captured in a study of T cells after yellow fever vaccination. Study outcomes and limitations: A minor fraction of clonotypes spanned both CD4 and CD8 compartments. In FACS-sorted repertoires, abundant clonotypes from the bulk population could appear as contaminants.

They built TCR cDNA with 5'RACE template switching, a step that put in a universal primer site and UMIs. TCRdb called the 5' RACE reads again in MiXCR, with one record for every CDR3 protein. The sample yields more than 300,000 distinct CDR3 sequences, roughly 10% seen once. About this clonotype: Its matching antigen is unknown.

V dropped 0 bases and J dropped 5 bases, with 9 bases sitting between them. Looked up from germline, CDR1 is SGDLS and CDR2 is YYNGEE. The CDR3 runs to 14 residues. This clonotype was sampled from a young man who received the YFV17D yellow fever vaccine. The specimen was CD4+ T cells sorted from PBMCs, collected 45 days after the yellow fever booster vaccination. V usage is TRBV9 and J usage is TRBJ2-1, with D uncertain. The CDR3 sequence: CASSVDGTNNEQFF. The CDR3 nucleotides read TGTGCCAGCAGCGTAGATGGCACAAACAATGAGCAGTTCTTC.